This T cell receptor (beta chain) was profiled in a study of regulatory T cells in long-lasting Graves disease. A remark on this clonotype: Its specificity is unknown.

The time point: newly diagnosed GD, antithyroid drugs for less than 3 months. From PBMCs, RNA was extracted and then used to make the TCR library. Patients hailed from an endocrinology department in Xi'an, China. For TCR beta, libraries came from iRepertoire HTBI primers and Arm-PCR of CDR3 regions. In TCRdb, the multiplex PCR reads were re-called with MiXCR into one record per CDR3 protein. The table has about 470,000 distinct CDR3 sequences, under 15% seen once. Study-level results: Gene preferences differed: TRBV28, TRBJ1-2, TRBJ2-5 in persistent cases.

The germline V gene has CDR1 SGHTA and CDR2 FQGNSA. Trimming took 1 base from V and 7 from J, leaving 13 bases between them. The CDR3 consists of 15 residues. These data are also associated with another study on T cells in Graves' hyperthyroidism and ophthalmopathy. From that report: Graves' hyperthyroidism qualified as stable when ophthalmopathy did not progress within 18 months. Appearing also in blood were most of the thyroid clonotypes expanded above 0.001.

The sequence was collected from a woman between 25 and 40 years old with Graves disease. The rearrangement links TRBV7-2 to TRBJ2-2, with D perhaps given as TRBD1 or TRBD2 (6 bases each). The sample consisted of peripheral blood mononuclear cells (PBMCs), taken at new diagnosis, from a patient treated with antithyroid drugs. The CDR3 DNA sequence: TGTGCCAGCAGCTTAGTCCAGGGGAGGAACGGGGAGCTGTTTTTT. It yields the protein CASSLVQGRNGELFF.